This T cell receptor beta chain is from a study of T cell responses to AZD1222 COVID-19 vaccine. Trimming took 2 bases from V and 8 from J; bases not matched to a gene: 11. CDR3 length: 16 residues. Germline V gene sequence: CDR1 MNHNY, CDR2 SVGAGI (reference sequence). Sequencing was performed with immunoSEQ multiplex PCR; in TCRdb, only in-frame clones are kept and a portion is missing. The sample holds 86,000 or so clones; about 92% are singletons and the top ten take around 3%. Details on this clone: Antigen: not known.

Regarding the study as a whole: In a largely white British group with more females than males, clonal diversity was possibly underestimated. Seropositive AZD1222 recipients at baseline numbered only 6 or 7. Spike-specific TCR repertoires showed rising breadth and depth after two AZD1222 doses.

The chain combines TRBV6-6 with TRBJ1-1, with 10 positions matching TRBD1. The receptor was derived from an adult in good health. The specimen was peripheral blood, collected on day 0 of AZD1222 vaccination. CDR3 loop: CASSYPPGQGYLEAFF. The CDR3 DNA reads as TGTGCCAGCAGTTACCCTCCGGGACAGGGGTATCTCGAAGCTTTCTTT.